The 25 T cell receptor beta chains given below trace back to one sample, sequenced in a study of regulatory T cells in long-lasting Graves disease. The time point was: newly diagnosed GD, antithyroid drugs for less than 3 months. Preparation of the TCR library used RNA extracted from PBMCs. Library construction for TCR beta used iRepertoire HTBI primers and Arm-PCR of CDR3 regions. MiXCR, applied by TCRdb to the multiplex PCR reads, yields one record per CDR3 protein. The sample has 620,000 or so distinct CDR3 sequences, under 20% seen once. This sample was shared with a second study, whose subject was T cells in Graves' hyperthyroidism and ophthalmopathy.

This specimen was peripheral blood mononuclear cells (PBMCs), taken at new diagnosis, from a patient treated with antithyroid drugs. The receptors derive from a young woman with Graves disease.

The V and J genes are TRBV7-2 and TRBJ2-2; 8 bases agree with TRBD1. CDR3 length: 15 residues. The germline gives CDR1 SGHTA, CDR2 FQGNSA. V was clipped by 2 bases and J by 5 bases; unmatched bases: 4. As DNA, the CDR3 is TGTGCCAGCAGCTTACAGGGGGCTAAAACCGGGGAGCTGTTTTTT. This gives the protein CASSLQGAKTGELFF.

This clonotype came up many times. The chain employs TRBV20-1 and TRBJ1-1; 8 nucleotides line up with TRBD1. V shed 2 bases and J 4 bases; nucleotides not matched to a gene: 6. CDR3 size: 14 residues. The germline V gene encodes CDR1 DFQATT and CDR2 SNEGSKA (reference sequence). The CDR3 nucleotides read TGCAGTGCTAGACGCCCAGGGGGCATCACTGAAGCTTTCTTT. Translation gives CSARRPGGITEAFF.

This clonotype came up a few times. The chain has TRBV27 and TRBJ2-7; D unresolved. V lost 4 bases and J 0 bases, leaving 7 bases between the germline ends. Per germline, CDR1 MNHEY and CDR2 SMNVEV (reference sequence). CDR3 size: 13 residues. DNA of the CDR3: TGTGCCAGCAGTTCGTATAGCTCCTACGAGCAGTACTTC. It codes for CASSSYSSYEQYF.

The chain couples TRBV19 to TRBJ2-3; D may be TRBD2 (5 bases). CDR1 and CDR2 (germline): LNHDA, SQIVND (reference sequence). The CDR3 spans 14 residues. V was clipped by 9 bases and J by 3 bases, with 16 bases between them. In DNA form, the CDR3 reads TGTGCCAGCAAGACGGGATACATTACAGATACGCAGTATTTT. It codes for CASKTGYITDTQYF.

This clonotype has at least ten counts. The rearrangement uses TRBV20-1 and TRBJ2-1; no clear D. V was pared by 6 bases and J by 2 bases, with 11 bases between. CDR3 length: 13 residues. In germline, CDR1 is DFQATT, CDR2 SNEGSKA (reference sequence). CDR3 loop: CSAWIGAYNEQFF. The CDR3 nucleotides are TGCAGTGCATGGATTGGGGCCTACAATGAGCAGTTCTTC.

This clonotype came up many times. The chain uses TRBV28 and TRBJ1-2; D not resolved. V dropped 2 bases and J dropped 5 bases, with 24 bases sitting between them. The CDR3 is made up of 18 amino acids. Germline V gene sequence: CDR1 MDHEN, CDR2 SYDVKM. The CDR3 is CASSLGWTRQAFRYGYTF. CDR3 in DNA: TGTGCCAGCAGTTTAGGTTGGACGAGGCAGGCATTTCGGTATGGCTACACCTTC.

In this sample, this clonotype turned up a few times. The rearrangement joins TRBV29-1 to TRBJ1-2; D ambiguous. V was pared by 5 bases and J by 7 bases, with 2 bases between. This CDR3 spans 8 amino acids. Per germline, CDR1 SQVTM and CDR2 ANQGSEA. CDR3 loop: CSVLGYTF. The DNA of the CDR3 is TGCAGCGTTCTTGGCTACACCTTC.

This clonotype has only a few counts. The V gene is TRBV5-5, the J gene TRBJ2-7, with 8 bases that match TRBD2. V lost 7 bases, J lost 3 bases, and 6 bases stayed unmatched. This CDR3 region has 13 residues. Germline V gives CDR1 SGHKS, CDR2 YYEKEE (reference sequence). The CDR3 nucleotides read TGTGCCAGCGGTCGGACTAGCTTCTACGAGCAGTACTTC. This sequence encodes CASGRTSFYEQYF.

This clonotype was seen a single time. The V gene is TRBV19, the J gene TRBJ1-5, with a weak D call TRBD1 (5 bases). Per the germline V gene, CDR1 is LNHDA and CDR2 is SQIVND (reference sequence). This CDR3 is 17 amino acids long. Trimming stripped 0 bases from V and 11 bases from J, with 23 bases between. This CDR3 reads CASSIESPRSPRGAQHF. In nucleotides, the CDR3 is TGTGCCAGTAGTATAGAAAGTCCCCGATCCCCCCGAGGGGCCCAGCATTTT.

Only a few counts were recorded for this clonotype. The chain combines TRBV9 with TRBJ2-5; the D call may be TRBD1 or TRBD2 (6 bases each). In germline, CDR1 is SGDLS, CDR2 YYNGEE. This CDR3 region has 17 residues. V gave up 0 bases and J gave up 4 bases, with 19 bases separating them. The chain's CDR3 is CASSVVPGNKGGETQYF. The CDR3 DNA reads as TGTGCCAGCAGCGTAGTGCCCGGCAATAAGGGGGGAGAGACCCAGTACTTC.

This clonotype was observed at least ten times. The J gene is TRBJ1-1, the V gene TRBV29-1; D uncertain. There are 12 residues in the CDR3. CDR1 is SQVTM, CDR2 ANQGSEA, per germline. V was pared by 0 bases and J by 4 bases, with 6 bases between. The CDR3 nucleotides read TGCAGCGTTGAAGAGGGGTTCACTGAAGCTTTCTTT. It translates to CSVEEGFTEAFF. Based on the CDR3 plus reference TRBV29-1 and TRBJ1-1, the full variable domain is SAVISQKPSRDICQRGTSLTIQCQVDSQVTMMFWYRQQPGQSLTLIATANQGSEATYESGFVIDKFPISRPNLTFSTLTVSNMSPEDSSIYLCSVEEGFTEAFFGQGTRLTVV.

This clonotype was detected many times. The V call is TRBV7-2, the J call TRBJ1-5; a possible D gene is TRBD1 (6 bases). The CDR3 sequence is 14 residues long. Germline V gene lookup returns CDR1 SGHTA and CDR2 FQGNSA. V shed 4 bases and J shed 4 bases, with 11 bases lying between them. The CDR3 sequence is CASSSRTENQPQHF. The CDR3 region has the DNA TGTGCCAGCAGCTCACGGACAGAGAATCAGCCCCAGCATTTT.

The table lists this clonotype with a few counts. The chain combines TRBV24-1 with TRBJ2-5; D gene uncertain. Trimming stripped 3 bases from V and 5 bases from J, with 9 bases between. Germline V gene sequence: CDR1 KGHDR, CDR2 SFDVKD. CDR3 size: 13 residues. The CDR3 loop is CATSDGHKETQYF. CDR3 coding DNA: TGTGCCACCAGTGATGGGCACAAGGAGACCCAGTACTTC.

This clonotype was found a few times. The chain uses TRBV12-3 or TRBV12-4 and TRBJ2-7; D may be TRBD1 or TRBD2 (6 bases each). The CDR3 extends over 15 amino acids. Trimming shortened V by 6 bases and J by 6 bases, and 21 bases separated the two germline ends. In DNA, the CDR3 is TGTGCCAGCAGCGTAAAACAGGGACGGGGGATCGAGCAGTACTTC. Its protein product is CASSVKQGRGIEQYF.

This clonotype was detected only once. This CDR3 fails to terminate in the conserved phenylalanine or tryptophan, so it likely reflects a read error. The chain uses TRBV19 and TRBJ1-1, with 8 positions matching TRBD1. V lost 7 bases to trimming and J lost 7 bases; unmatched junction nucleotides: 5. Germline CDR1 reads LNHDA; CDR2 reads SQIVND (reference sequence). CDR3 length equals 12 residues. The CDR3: CASIQDRGEAFL. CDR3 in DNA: TGTGCCAGTATTCAAGACAGGGGTGAAGCTTTCCTT.

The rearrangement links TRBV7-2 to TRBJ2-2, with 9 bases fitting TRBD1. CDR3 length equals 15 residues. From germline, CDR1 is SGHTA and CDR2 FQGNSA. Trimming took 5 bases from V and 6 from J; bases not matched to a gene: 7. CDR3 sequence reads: CASSRDRGFAGELFF. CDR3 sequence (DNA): TGTGCCAGCAGCCGCGACAGGGGGTTTGCCGGGGAGCTGTTTTTT.

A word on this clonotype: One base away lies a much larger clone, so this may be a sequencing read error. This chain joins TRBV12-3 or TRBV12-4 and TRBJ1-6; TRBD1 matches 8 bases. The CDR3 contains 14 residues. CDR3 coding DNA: TGTGCCAGCAGCAGGGGGCTAGAAAATTCACCCTTCCACTTT. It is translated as CASSRGLENSPFHF.

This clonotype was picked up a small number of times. CDR3 sequence reads: CAWSEGALLSGHNEQFF. CDR3 sequence (DNA): TGTGCCTGGAGTGAGGGGGCCTTACTGTCGGGGCACAATGAGCAGTTCTTC. The chain is built from TRBV30 and TRBJ2-1, with 7 positions matching TRBD1. The CDR3 is 17 residues long. V lost 1 base, J lost 5 bases, and 14 bases stayed unmatched. Germline CDR1 is GTSNPN and CDR2 is SVGIG (reference sequence). The whole variable domain, filled in from reference TRBV30 and TRBJ2-1, reads SQTIHQWPATLVQPVGSPLSLECTVEGTSNPNLYWYRQAAGRGLQLLFYSVGIGQISSEVPQNLSASRPQDRQFILSSKKLLLSDSGFYLCAWSEGALLSGHNEQFFGPGTRLTVL.

CDR3 residues: CARLAGGPEVGELFF. The CDR3 DNA reads TGTGCCAGACTAGCGGGAGGGCCTGAAGTCGGGGAGCTGTTTTTT. This chain joins TRBV28 and TRBJ2-2; 13 nucleotides match TRBD2. This CDR3 contains 15 residues. The germline V gene has CDR1 MDHEN and CDR2 SYDVKM. Germline trimming cut 9 bases from V and 7 bases from J; bases unmatched to any gene: 8.

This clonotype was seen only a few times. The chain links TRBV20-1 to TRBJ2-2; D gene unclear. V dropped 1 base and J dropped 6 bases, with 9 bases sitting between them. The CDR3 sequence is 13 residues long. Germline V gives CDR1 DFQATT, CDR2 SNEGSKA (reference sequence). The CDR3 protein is CSARVGPSGELFF. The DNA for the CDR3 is TGCAGTGCTAGAGTGGGTCCATCCGGGGAGCTGTTTTTT.

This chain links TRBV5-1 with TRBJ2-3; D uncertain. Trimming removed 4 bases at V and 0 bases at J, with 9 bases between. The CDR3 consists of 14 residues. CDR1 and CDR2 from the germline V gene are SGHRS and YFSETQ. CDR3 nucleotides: TGCGCCAGCAGCACCCGATCTAGCACAGATACGCAGTATTTT. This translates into CASSTRSSTDTQYF.

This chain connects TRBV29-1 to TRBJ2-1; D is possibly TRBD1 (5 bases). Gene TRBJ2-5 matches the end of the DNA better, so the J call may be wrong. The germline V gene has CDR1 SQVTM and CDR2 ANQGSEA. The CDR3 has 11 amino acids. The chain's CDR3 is CSARQSETQYF. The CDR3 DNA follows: TGCAGCGCCCGACAGTCAGAGACCCAGTACTTC.

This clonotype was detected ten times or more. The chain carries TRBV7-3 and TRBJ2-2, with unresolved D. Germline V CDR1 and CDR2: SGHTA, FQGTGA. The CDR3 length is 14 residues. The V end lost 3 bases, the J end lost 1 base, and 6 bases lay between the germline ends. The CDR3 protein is CASSFTQNTGELFF. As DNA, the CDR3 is TGTGCCAGCAGCTTCACACAGAACACCGGGGAGCTGTTTTTT.

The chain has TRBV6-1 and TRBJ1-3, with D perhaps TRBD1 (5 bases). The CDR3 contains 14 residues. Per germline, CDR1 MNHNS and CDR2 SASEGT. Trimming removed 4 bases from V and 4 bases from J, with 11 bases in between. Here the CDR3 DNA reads TGTGCCAGCAGTGGAACTCGGGGCGGAAACACCATATATTTT. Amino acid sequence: CASSGTRGGNTIYF.

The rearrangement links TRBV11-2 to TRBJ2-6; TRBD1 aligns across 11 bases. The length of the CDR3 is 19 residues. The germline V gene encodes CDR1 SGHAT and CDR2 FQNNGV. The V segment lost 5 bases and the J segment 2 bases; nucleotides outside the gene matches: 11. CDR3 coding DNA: TGTGCCAGCAGCATGTGGACAGGGGGCCAAAACACTGGGGCCAACGTCCTGACTTTC. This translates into CASSMWTGGQNTGANVLTF.